The 17 T cell receptor beta chains reported below all come from one sample, sequenced in a study of cytomegalovirus exposure and HLA in healthy donors. PCR amplification relied on 60 Vbeta primers (plus 13 Jbeta primers). Method: immunoSEQ multiplex PCR; TCRdb's copy keeps in-frame clones and lacks some. The table lists about 130,000 clones, 70% to 85% of them singletons. The sequencing input was PBMCs. Receptors were obtained from a woman aged 55-70 years in good health and CMV-seropositive.

The V call is TRBV7-7, the J call TRBJ1-6, with 7 positions matching TRBD1. This CDR3 has 13 residues. CDR1 is SSHAT and CDR2 is FNYEAQ in the germline V gene (reference sequence). CDR3: CASGDSKDSPLHF. The CDR3 DNA sequence: TGTGCTAGCGGGGACAGCAAGGATTCACCCCTCCACTTT.

V usage is TRBV18 and J usage is TRBJ2-7; no reliable D call. V lost 3 bases and J 1 base, leaving 10 bases between the germline ends. Germline CDR1 reads KGHSH; CDR2 reads LQKENI. The CDR3 consists of 14 residues. The CDR3, as DNA: TGTGCCAGCTCACCCTACCAACTTTCCTACGAGCAGTACTTC. As protein: CASSPYQLSYEQYF.

The V and J genes are TRBV9 and TRBJ2-1; 10 nucleotides match TRBD1. The CDR3 runs 16 residues. Germline trimming cut 4 bases from V and 4 bases from J; bases unmatched to any gene: 8. The germline CDR1 and CDR2 sequences are SGDLS and YYNGEE. CDR3 sequence (DNA): TGTGCCAGCAGCCCCTATGGACAGGGGGGTTACAATGAGCAGTTCTTC. Protein: CASSPYGQGGYNEQFF.

This clone was counted once. This sequence joins TRBV2 and TRBJ1-1, with TRBD1 as a possible D gene (6 bases). This CDR3 is 16 amino acids long. Trimming stripped 1 base from V and 3 bases from J, with 15 bases between. Germline assignment: CDR1 SNHLY and CDR2 FYNNEI. The CDR3 nucleotides read TGTGCCAGCAGTGAAGGCCCGGCGGGGGCTTACACTGAAGCTTTCTTT. Translating gives CASSEGPAGAYTEAFF.

This clone was seen only once. V and J are TRBV9 and TRBJ2-3, with a weak D call TRBD2 (6 bases). V was clipped by 3 bases and J by 4 bases, with 24 bases between them. Germline-derived CDR1 and CDR2 are SGDLS and YYNGEE. This CDR3 has 18 amino acids. As DNA, the CDR3 is TGTGCCAGCAGCGCGATTTTGACGGGGGTCAAGGTAGCAGATACGCAGTATTTT. It yields the protein CASSAILTGVKVADTQYF.

The J gene is TRBJ1-5, the V gene TRBV9; TRBD1 is a possible D gene (5 bases). Germline-derived CDR1 and CDR2 are SGDLS and YYNGEE. The CDR3 totals 14 residues. Trimming stripped 4 bases from V and 3 bases from J, with 11 bases between. CDR3 sequence reads: CASSSDSANQPQHF. DNA of the CDR3: TGTGCCAGCAGCTCCGACAGCGCCAATCAGCCCCAGCATTTT.

The V call is TRBV27, the J call TRBJ1-6, with 7 bases matching TRBD1. Germline-derived CDR1 and CDR2 are MNHEY and SMNVEV (reference sequence). The CDR3 extends over 16 amino acids. V shed 5 bases and J 7 bases; nucleotides not matched to a gene: 11. The CDR3 protein is CASSLTPGQRNSPLHF. The CDR3 DNA reads TGTGCCAGCAGTCTTACTCCGGGACAGAGGAATTCACCCCTCCACTTT.

The J gene is TRBJ1-1, the V gene TRBV6-1; D gene ambiguous. Trimming stripped 5 bases from V and 5 bases from J, with 9 bases between. The CDR3 runs to 12 residues. CDR1 and CDR2 (germline): MNHNS, SASEGT. CDR3 coding DNA: TGTGCCAGCAGTTTAGGGAGGACTGAAGCTTTCTTT. It is translated as CASSLGRTEAFF.

The chain couples TRBV7-9 to TRBJ2-7; D might be TRBD1 (5 bases). V was cut by 6 bases and J by 4 bases, with 10 bases left in between. The germline V gene encodes CDR1 SEHNR and CDR2 FQNEAQ (reference sequence). This CDR3 has 12 residues. The CDR3, as DNA: TGTGCCAGCAGGTCCCAGGGTTACGAGCAGTACTTC. Translation: CASRSQGYEQYF.

The J gene is TRBJ1-5, the V gene TRBV19, with TRBD1 identical over 9 bases. This CDR3 is built from 15 residues. V lost 0 bases and J lost 7; bases outside the gene matches: 4. Looked up from germline, CDR1 is LNHDA and CDR2 is SQIVND (reference sequence). DNA for the CDR3: TGTGCCAGTAGTATAGAGGACAGGGGCATACAGCCCCAGCATTTT. Amino acids: CASSIEDRGIQPQHF. The variable domain in full, with the rest retrieved from reference TRBV19 and TRBJ1-5, is DGGITQSPKYLFRKEGQNVTLSCEQNLNHDAMYWYRQDPGQGLRLIYYSQIVNDFQKGDIAEGYSVSREKKESFPLTVTSAQKNPTAFYLCASSIEDRGIQPQHFGDGTRLSIL.

The chain carries TRBV6-5 and TRBJ1-3, with D uncertain. Germline lookup yields CDR1 MNHEY and CDR2 SVGAGI. The CDR3 length is 15 residues. The V end lost 0 bases, the J end lost 7 bases, and 13 bases lay between the germline ends. The CDR3 spells CASSYSAGLRNTIYF. In DNA, the CDR3 is TGTGCCAGCAGTTACTCGGCGGGGTTGAGGAACACCATATATTTT.

The chain links TRBV11-3 to TRBJ1-3; possible D gene TRBD1, 6 bases. The germline gives CDR1 SGHNT, CDR2 YENEEA. The length of the CDR3 is 15 residues. V was pared by 5 bases and J by 2 bases, with 13 bases between. CDR3 in DNA: TGTGCCAGCAGCCTTACAGGGCGTCCTGGAAACACCATATATTTT. Translation: CASSLTGRPGNTIYF.

As for this clone: The junction differs from germline at one of its ends, possibly a read error. The V and J genes are TRBV7-9 and TRBJ1-2; D might be TRBD1 (6 bases). The CDR3 length is 14 residues. The germline V gene has CDR1 SEHNR and CDR2 FQNEAQ (reference sequence). The CDR3 nucleotides read TGTTCCAGCATCCGGGACACCACTAACTATGGCTACACCTTC. Encoded protein: CSSIRDTTNYGYTF.

This clone has only a few counts. The chain is built from TRBV5-1 and TRBJ1-6, with D perhaps TRBD1 (5 bases). CDR1 and CDR2 from the germline V gene are SGHRS and YFSETQ. Trimming removed 1 base from V and 9 bases from J, with 17 bases in between. The CDR3 sequence is 16 residues long. This CDR3 is CASSLNGGEMGSPLHF. The CDR3 DNA reads TGCGCCAGCAGCTTGAACGGGGGTGAAATGGGTTCACCCCTCCACTTT.

V is TRBV29-1 and J is TRBJ1-2; no reliable D call. V lost 4 bases to trimming and J lost 0 bases, with 6 bases between them. This CDR3 comprises 12 residues. Germline CDR1 and CDR2: SQVTM and ANQGSEA. The CDR3, as DNA: TGCAGCGTTGTAGTATCTAACTATGGCTACACCTTC. Translating it yields CSVVVSNYGYTF.

The chain recombines TRBV4-2 with TRBJ2-1; 10 nucleotides agree with TRBD1. The CDR3 is 15 residues long. The V segment lost 3 bases and the J segment 7 bases; nucleotides outside the gene matches: 6. The germline V gene encodes CDR1 LGHNA and CDR2 YNFKEQ. This CDR3 reads CASSQSDRGRNEQFF. CDR3 nucleotide sequence: TGTGCCAGCAGCCAGTCGGACAGGGGGAGGAATGAGCAGTTCTTC.

In its sample, this clone was seen once. This sequence joins TRBV27 and TRBJ2-7; possibly TRBD1 for D (5 bases). Per the germline V gene, CDR1 is MNHEY and CDR2 is SMNVEV (reference sequence). V shed 5 bases and J shed 1 base, with 12 bases lying between them. CDR3 size: 14 residues. CDR3 nucleotide sequence: TGTGCCAGCAGTACCCTCAGGGCATCCTACGAGCAGTACTTC. As protein: CASSTLRASYEQYF.